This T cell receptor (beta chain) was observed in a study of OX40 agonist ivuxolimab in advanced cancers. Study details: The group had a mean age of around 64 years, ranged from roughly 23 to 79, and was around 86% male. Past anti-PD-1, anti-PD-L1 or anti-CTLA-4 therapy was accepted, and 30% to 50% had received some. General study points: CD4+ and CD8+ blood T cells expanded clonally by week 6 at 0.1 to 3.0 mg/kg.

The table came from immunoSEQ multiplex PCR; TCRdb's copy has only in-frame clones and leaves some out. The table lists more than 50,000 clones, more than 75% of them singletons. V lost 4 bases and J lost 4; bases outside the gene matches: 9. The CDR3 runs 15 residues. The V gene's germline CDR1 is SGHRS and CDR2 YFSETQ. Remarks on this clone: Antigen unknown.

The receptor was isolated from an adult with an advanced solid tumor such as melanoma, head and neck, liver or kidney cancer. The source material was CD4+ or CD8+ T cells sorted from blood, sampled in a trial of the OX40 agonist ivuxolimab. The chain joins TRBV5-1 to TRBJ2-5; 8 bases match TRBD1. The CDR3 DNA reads TGCGCCAGCAGCCTGCAGATGACAGGGGCAGAGACCCAGTACTTC. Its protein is CASSLQMTGAETQYF.